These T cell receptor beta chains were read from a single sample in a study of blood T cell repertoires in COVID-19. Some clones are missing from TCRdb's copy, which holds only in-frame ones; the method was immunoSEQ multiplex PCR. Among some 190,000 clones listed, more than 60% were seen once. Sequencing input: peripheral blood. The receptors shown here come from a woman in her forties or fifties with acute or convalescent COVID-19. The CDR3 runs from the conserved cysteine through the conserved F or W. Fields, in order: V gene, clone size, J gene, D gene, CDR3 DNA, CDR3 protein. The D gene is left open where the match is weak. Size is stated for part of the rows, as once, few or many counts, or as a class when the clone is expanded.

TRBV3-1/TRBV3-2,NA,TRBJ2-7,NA,TGTGCCAGCAGCCACATGCCAGGGATGTCCTACGAGCAGTACTTC,CASSHMPGMSYEQYF
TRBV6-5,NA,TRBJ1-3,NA,TGTGCCAGCAGTTACTCGGGCCCAAACACCATATATTTT,CASSYSGPNTIYF
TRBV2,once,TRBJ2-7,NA,TGTGCCAGCAGTGAGCAACGTGGGCTCTACGAGCAGTACTTC,CASSEQRGLYEQYF
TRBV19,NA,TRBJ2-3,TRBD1,TGTGCCAGTAGCACTTTGGGACAGGGCACAGATACGCAGTATTTT,CASSTLGQGTDTQYF
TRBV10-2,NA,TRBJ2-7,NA,TGCGCCAGCAGTGAGAGGGGCAAAAACTACGAGCAGTACTTC,CASSERGKNYEQYF
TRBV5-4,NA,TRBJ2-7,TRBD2,TGTGCCAGCAGCCGGACTAGCGGGGGCTCCTACGAGCAGTACTTC,CASSRTSGGSYEQYF
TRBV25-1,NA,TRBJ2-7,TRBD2,TGTGCCAGCAGTGAATATAGCGGGAGTTCATACGAGCAGTACTTC,CASSEYSGSSYEQYF
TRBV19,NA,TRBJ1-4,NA,TGTGCCAGTAGTCTGCCACGGGGGAGAAATGAAAAACTGTTTTTT,CASSLPRGRNEKLFF
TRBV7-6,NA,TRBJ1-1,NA,TGTGCCAGCAGCTTCGGGAGGTTCACTGAAGCTTTCTTT,CASSFGRFTEAFF
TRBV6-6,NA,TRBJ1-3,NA,TGTGCCAGCAGTTACAAATCCCCCGGGGCCATATATTTT,CASSYKSPGAIYF
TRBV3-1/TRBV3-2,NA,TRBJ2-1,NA,TGTGCCAGCAGCCAAGACCGCGGGACCAATGAGCAGTTCTTC,CASSQDRGTNEQFF
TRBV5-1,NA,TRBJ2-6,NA,TGCGCCAGCAGCGACTCCTCTGGGGCCAACGTCCTGACTTTC,CASSDSSGANVLTF
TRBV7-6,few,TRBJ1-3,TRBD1,TGTGCCAGCAGCGATAACAGGGGGAGTGGAAACACCATATATTTT,CASSDNRGSGNTIYF
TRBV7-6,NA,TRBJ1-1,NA,TGTGCCAGCAGCTCGGAGGGCAGAATGAACACTGAAGCTTTCTTT,CASSSEGRMNTEAFF
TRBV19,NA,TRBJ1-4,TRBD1,TGTGCCAGTAGTCCTACAGGGGCCGGGGCAACTAATGAAAAACTGTTTTTT,CASSPTGAGATNEKLFF
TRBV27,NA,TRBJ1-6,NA,TGTGCCAGCAGTTTTTCCCCTTATAATTCACCCCTCCACTTT,CASSFSPYNSPLHF
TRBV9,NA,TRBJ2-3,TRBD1,TGTGCCAGCAGCGCCCCCGGGACAGGGGGCGCAGGTTGGGCAGATACGCAGTATTTT,CASSAPGTGGAGWADTQYF
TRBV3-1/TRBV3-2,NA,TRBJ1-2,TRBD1,TGTGCCAGCAGCCCCGGACAGGGGTATGGTGGCTACACCTTC,CASSPGQGYGGYTF
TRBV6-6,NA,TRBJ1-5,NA,TGTGCCAGCAGTCCGACGGGGAATCAGCCCCAGCATTTT,CASSPTGNQPQHF
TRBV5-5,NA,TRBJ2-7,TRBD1,TGTGCCAGCAGCTGGCGGGAACAGGGGGTAGGCGAGCAGTACTTC,CASSWREQGVGEQYF
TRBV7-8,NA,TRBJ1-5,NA,TGTGCCAGCAGCTTAGCCGTGTATAATCAGCCCCAGCATTTT,CASSLAVYNQPQHF
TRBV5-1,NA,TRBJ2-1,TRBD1,TGCGCCAGCAGCTTGGTAGGACAGGGCTACAATGAGCAGTTCTTC,CASSLVGQGYNEQFF
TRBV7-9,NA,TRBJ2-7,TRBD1,TGTGCCAGCAGCTTCCCTGGGGACAGGGGGAGCGAGCAGTACTTC,CASSFPGDRGSEQYF
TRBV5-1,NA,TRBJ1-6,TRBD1,TGCGCCAGCAGCTCGGACAGGGACGGCTCACCCCTCCACTTT,CASSSDRDGSPLHF
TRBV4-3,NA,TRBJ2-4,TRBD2,TGCGCCAGCAGCCAAGAGGTCCGGGAGGGCCGATTGGACATTCAGTACTTC,CASSQEVREGRLDIQYF
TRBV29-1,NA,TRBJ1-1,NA,TGCAGCGTTGCTCGGGTGGGGGCAGGGGCCGGGAACACTGAAGCTTTCTTT,CSVARVGAGAGNTEAFF